The sequence of this TCR beta chain was determined in a study of cytomegalovirus exposure and HLA in healthy donors. General study results and limits: Associated with cytomegalovirus, according to the listing, were 150 to 200 TCR beta chains. Most TCR sequences were rare, but some public TCRs occurred in many donors. In vitro assays verified that three CMV-associated chains recognized CMV antigens specifically.

The V gene's germline CDR1 is MNHEY and CDR2 SMNVEV (reference sequence). V lost 2 bases and J lost 0, with 9 bases in between. The length of the CDR3 is 15 residues. The protocol was immunoSEQ multiplex PCR, while the TCRdb copy is restricted to in-frame clones and leaves out a portion. This table holds 120,000 or so clones, more than 70% found once. A note on this clone: The antigen remains unidentified.

Material: PBMCs. This TCR came from a man between 18 and 29 years old in good health and CMV-seronegative. The gene calls are TRBV27 and TRBJ2-3; TRBD2 is a possible D gene (6 bases). The CDR3 DNA follows: TGTGCCAGCAGTTTAGGGAGGCCTAGCACAGATACGCAGTATTTT. Its translation: CASSLGRPSTDTQYF.